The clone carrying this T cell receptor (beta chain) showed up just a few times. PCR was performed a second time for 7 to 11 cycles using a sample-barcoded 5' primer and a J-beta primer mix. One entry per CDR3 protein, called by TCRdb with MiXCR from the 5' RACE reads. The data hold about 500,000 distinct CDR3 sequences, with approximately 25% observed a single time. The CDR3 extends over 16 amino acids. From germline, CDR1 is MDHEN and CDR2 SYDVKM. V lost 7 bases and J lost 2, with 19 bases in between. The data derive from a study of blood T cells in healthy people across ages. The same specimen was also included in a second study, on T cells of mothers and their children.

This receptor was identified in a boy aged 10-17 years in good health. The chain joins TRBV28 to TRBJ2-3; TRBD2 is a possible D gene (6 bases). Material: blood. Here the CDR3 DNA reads TGTGCCAGCATTCCCGCGGGGCAGACGCCCACAGATACGCAGTATTTT. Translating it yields CASIPAGQTPTDTQYF.